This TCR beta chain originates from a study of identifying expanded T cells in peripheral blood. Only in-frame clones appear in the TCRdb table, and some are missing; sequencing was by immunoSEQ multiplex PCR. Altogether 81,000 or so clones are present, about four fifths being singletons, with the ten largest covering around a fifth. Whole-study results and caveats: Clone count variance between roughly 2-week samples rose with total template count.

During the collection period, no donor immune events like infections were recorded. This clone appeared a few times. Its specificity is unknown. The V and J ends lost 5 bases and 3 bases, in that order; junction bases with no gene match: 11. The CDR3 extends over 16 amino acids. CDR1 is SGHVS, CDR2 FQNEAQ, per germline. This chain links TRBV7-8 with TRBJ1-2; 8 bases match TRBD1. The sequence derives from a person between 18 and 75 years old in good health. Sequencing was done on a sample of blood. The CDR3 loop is CASSHRTGTLDYGYTF. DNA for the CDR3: TGTGCCAGCAGCCATCGGACAGGGACCTTGGACTATGGCTACACCTTC.